This T cell receptor beta chain was obtained from a study of cytomegalovirus exposure and HLA in healthy donors. The CDR3 consists of 13 residues. From germline, CDR1 is SQVTM and CDR2 ANQGSEA. The V gene lost 2 bases and the J gene lost 8 bases, with 12 bases spanning the gap. The study's findings and limits: Earlier analysis looked at TCR beta V segments, and most were productive about 87% or about 30% of the time. Another analysis was done later, and it associated fewer than 20,000 TCR beta sequences with HLA alleles at 0.05 false discovery rate. As was reported, the classifier diagnosed cytomegalovirus status with high specificity and sensitivity.

Researchers ran the PCR with 60 Vbeta and 13 Jbeta primers. This table comes from immunoSEQ multiplex PCR, and its TCRdb copy is limited to in-frame clones, with some not included. The sample holds approximately 100,000 clones; around 75% are singletons and the top ten take 10% to 11%. Remarks on this clone: Its cognate antigen is unknown.

Source material: PBMCs. This TCR came from a man in his late teens or twenties in good health and CMV-seropositive. The chain joins TRBV29-1 to TRBJ2-2; TRBD1 might be the D (5 bases). The CDR3: CSVETNRRGELFF. The CDR3 nucleotides read TGCAGCGTTGAAACAAACAGGCGGGGGGAGCTGTTTTTT.